The present TCR beta chain was sequenced within a study of T cell responses to AZD1222 COVID-19 vaccine. Study outcomes and limitations: Compared with day 0, the breadth and depth of the Spike-specific TCR repertoire rose significantly after two doses of AZD1222. White British people made up most donors, females outnumbered males, and clonal diversity was possibly underestimated. After the peak T cell response, and only then, were repertoires sampled.

This CDR3 region has 14 residues. CDR1 and CDR2 from the germline V gene are KGHSH and LQKENI. Trimming cost V 3 bases and J 6 bases; bases outside gene matches: 4. Method: immunoSEQ multiplex PCR; TCRdb's copy keeps in-frame clones and lacks some. The top ten hold roughly 4.3% of the sample, which has tens of thousands of clones, 92% seen once. Combined were second doses at about 4 or about 12 weeks. In regard to this clone: No antigen is known for it.

This receptor was obtained from an adult who received the AZD1222 COVID-19 vaccine. The specimen was peripheral blood, collected 28 days after the second AZD1222 dose. J is TRBJ2-3 and V is TRBV18, with 9 bases fitting TRBD2. CDR3 DNA: TGTGCCAGCTCACCGGCGAGCGGGAGGGATACGCAGTATTTT. Translated, it gives CASSPASGRDTQYF.